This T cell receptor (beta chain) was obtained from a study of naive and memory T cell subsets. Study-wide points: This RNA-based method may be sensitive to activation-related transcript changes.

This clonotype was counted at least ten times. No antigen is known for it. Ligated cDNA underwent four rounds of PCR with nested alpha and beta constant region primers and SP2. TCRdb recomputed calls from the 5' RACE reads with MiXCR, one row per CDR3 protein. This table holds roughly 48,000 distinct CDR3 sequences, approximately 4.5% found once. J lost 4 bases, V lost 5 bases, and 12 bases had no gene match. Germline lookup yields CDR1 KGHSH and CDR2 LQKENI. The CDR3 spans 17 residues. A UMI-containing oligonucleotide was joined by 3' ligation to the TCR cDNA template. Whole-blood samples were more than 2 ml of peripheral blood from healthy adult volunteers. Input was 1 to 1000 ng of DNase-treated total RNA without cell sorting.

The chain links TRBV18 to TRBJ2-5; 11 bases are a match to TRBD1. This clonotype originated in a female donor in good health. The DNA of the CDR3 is TGTGCCAGCTCATCATTCACCGGGACAGGGGGTGGAGAGACCCAGTACTTC. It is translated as CASSSFTGTGGGETQYF.